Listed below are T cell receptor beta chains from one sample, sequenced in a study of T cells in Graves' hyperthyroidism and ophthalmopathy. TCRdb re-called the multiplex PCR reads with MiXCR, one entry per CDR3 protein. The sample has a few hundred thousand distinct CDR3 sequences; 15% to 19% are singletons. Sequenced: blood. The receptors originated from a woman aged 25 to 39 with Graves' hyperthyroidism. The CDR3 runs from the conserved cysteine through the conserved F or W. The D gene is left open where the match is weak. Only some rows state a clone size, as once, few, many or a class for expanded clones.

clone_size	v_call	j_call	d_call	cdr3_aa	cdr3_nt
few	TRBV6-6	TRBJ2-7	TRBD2	CASSYPTSGSYEQYF	TGTGCCAGCAGTTACCCGACTAGCGGGAGCTACGAGCAGTACTTC
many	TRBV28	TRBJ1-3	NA	CASSELGGSSGNTIYF	TGTGCCAGCAGCGAATTGGGCGGAAGCTCTGGAAACACCATATATTTT
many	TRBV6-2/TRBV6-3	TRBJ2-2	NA	CASSYSRNTGELFF	TGTGCCAGCAGTTACTCCCGGAACACCGGGGAGCTGTTTTTT
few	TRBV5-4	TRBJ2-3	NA	CASSLITVPDTQYF	TGTGCCAGCAGCTTGATCACAGTACCAGATACGCAGTATTTT
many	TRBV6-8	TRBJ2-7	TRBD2	CASSYEREEGSYEQYF	TGTGCCAGCAGTTATGAGCGGGAGGAGGGGTCCTACGAGCAGTACTTC
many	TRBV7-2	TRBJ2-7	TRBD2	CASSLSGRANEQYF	TGTGCCAGCAGCCTAAGCGGGAGGGCCAACGAGCAGTACTTC
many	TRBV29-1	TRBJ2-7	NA	CSVEVGQPPYEQYF	TGCAGCGTTGAAGTCGGACAGCCCCCCTACGAGCAGTACTTC
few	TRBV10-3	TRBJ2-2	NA	CAISVPRGETTGELFF	TGTGCCATCAGTGTTCCCAGGGGGGAGACAACCGGGGAGCTGTTTTTT
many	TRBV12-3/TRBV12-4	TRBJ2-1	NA	CASSSSNSYNEQFF	TGTGCCAGCAGTTCTTCTAACTCCTACAATGAGCAGTTCTTC
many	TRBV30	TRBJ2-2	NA	CAWSGTLIAGELFF	TGTGCCTGGAGTGGGACCTTAATAGCCGGGGAGCTGTTTTTT
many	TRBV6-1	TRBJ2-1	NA	CASRRGFEGVVNEQFF	TGTGCCAGCAGGAGAGGGTTTGAAGGCGTAGTCAATGAGCAGTTCTTC
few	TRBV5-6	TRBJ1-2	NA	CASSGRRGRDGYTF	TGTGCCAGCAGCGGCCGACGGGGGAGGGATGGCTACACCTTC
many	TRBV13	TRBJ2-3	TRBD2	CASSLETSGRASDTQYF	TGTGCCAGCAGCTTAGAGACTAGCGGGAGAGCATCAGATACGCAGTATTTT
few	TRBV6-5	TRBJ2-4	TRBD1	CASSYGSWDSLAKNIQYF	TGTGCCAGCAGTTACGGGTCGTGGGACAGCCTAGCCAAAAACATTCAGTACTTC
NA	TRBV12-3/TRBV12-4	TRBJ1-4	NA	CASSSLSNEKLFF	TGTGCCAGCAGTTCTCTAAGTAATGAAAAACTGTTTTTT
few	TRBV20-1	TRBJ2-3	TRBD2	CSARDPRSSGRPASTDTQYF	TGCAGTGCTAGAGATCCCCGGTCTAGCGGGAGGCCAGCTAGCACAGATACGCAGTATTTT
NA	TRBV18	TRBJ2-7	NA	CASSFDYRDGVELGEQYF	TGTGCCAGCTCCTTTGATTACAGGGATGGCGTCGAGTTGGGAGAGCAGTACTTC
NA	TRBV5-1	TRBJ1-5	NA	CASSLDPGYSNQPQHF	TGCGCCAGCAGCTTGGACCCGGGATATAGCAATCAGCCCCAGCATTTT
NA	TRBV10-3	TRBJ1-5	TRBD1	CAISQGQGQPQHF	TGTGCCATCAGTCAGGGACAGGGTCAGCCCCAGCATTTT
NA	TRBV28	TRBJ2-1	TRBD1	CASSSPDRFNEQFF	TGTGCCAGCAGTTCCCCGGACAGGTTCAATGAGCAGTTCTTC
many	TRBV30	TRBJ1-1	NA	CAWKGPTEAFF	TGTGCCTGGAAGGGACCGACTGAAGCTTTCTTT
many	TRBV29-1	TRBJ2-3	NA	CSVGLIPRDTQYF	TGCAGCGTTGGTCTCATCCCGAGGGATACGCAGTATTTT
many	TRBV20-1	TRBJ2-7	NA	CSARVGVVEQYF	TGCAGTGCTAGAGTGGGGGTGGTCGAGCAGTACTTC
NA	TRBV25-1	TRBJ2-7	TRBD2	CASSDLTSGSRGYEQYF	TGTGCCAGCAGTGATTTAACTAGCGGGAGTAGGGGCTACGAGCAGTACTTC
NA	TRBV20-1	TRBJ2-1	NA	CSARDILVQGLYNEQFF	TGCAGTGCTAGAGATATTCTCGTGCAGGGTTTGTACAATGAGCAGTTCTTC
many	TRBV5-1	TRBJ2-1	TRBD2	CASSFTSGRAGYNEQFF	TGCGCCAGCAGCTTTACTAGCGGGAGGGCCGGGTACAATGAGCAGTTCTTC
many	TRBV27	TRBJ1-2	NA	CASSPSKGPGYGYTF	TGTGCCAGCAGTCCATCCAAAGGGCCGGGCTATGGCTACACCTTC
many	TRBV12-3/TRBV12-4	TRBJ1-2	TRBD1	CASSPATGAAYGYTF	TGTGCCAGCAGTCCTGCTACAGGGGCTGCCTATGGCTACACCTTC
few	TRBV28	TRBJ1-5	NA	CASSSYGQGSNQPQHF	TGTGCCAGCAGTTCCTATGGGCAGGGAAGCAATCAGCCCCAGCATTTT
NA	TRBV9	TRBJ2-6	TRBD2	CASSVGRGSGANVLTF	TGTGCCAGCAGCGTAGGGCGGGGGTCTGGGGCCAACGTCCTGACTTTC
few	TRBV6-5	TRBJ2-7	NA	CASSYSMSFPYEQYF	TGTGCCAGCAGTTACTCGATGTCATTCCCCTACGAGCAGTACTTC
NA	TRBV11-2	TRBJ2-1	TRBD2	CASSSGGTSGRASFYNEQFF	TGTGCCAGCAGCTCGGGGGGGACTAGCGGGAGGGCCTCCTTCTACAATGAGCAGTTCTTC
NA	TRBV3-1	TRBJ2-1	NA	CASSQSAGPRGSHEQFF	TGTGCCAGCAGCCAATCCGCGGGACCACGAGGGAGTCATGAGCAGTTCTTC
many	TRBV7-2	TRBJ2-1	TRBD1	CASSQGGTVYNEQFF	TGTGCCAGCAGCCAGGGTGGGACAGTCTACAATGAGCAGTTCTTC
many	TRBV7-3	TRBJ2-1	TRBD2	CASSQSGSVNEQFF	TGTGCCAGCAGCCAAAGCGGGAGTGTCAATGAGCAGTTCTTC
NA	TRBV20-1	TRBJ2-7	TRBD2	CSALRGVAGIYEQYF	TGCAGTGCTCTAAGGGGGGTAGCGGGAATTTACGAGCAGTACTTC
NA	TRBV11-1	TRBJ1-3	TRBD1	CASRGTGSSGNTIYF	TGTGCCAGCAGGGGGACAGGGAGCTCTGGAAACACCATATATTTT